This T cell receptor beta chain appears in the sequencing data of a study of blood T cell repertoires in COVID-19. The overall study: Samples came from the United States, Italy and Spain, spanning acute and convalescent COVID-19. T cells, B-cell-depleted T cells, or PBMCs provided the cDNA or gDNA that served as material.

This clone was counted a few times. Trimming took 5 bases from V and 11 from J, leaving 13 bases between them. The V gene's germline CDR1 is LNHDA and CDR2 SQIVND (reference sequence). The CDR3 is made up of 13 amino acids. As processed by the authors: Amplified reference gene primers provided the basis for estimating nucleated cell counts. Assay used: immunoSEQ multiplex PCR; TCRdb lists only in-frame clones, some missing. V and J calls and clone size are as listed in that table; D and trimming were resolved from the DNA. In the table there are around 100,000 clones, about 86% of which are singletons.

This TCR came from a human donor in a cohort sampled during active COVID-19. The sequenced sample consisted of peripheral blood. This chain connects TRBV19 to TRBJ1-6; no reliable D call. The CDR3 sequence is CASSEGRVTPLHF. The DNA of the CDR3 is TGTGCCAGTAGTGAGGGAAGGGTAACACCCCTCCACTTT. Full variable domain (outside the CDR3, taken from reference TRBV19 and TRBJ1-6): DGGITQSPKYLFRKEGQNVTLSCEQNLNHDAMYWYRQDPGQGLRLIYYSQIVNDFQKGDIAEGYSVSREKKESFPLTVTSAQKNPTAFYLCASSEGRVTPLHFGNGTRLTVT.